This is a list of T cell receptor beta chains from one sample in a study of shared clonotypes between healthy human individuals. The method was immunoSEQ multiplex PCR; TCRdb's version includes in-frame clones alone and lacks a portion of them. The table includes around 690,000 clones, less than 95% detected once. The sample consisted of memory CD8+ T cells from PBMCs. The origin of the receptors is a man aged 18 to 29 in good health. Some clones in this sample may be carry-over from other donors' samples. The CDR3 runs from the conserved cysteine through the conserved F or W. D genes are given only for firm matches. Only part of the rows carry a size: once, few, many, or a class if the clone is expanded.

TRBJ2-3 - - TRBV7-2 CASSLWRESSTDTQYF
TRBJ2-2 - - TRBV13 CASSLGRGGGELFF
TRBJ2-7 few - TRBV28 CASSYGRGTYEQYF
TRBJ1-5 - - TRBV19 CASSTEAAFTPNQPQHF
TRBJ2-4 - - TRBV9 CASSSGDYKNIQYF
TRBJ2-3 - TRBD2 TRBV6-6 CASSYLAGGIDTQYF
TRBJ1-1 - - TRBV28 CASSLRGVTEAFF
TRBJ2-7 - - TRBV11-2 CASSLDLSGSYEQYF
TRBJ2-7 - TRBD2 TRBV11-2 CASSPFLAGVSDPYEQYF
TRBJ2-1 - - TRBV9 CASSGYSHEQFF